The TCR beta chain under discussion was sequenced for a study of blood T cell repertoires in COVID-19. Study at large: Sites in the United States, Italy and Spain provided acute and convalescent COVID-19 samples.

In the original workflow: Reference gene primer amplification gave nucleated cell count estimates. Using immunoSEQ multiplex PCR, the repertoire was profiled, and TCRdb retains in-frame clones only, with some absent. Clonal size and the V and J genes are those of that table, whereas D and trimming came from the DNA. The table includes under 300,000 clones, less than 90% detected once. Sequencing was done on a sample of peripheral blood. This TCR was recovered from a woman aged 40-49 years who had recovered from COVID-19.

The CDR3 nucleotides read TGTGCCAGCAGTATGGGATTCAGGGGGTACAACTATGGCTACACCTTC. It encodes CASSMGFRGYNYGYTF. This chain links TRBV28 with TRBJ1-2; 7 bases map to TRBD1. CDR1 and CDR2 from the germline V gene are MDHEN and SYDVKM. The CDR3 length is 16 residues. Losses at the gene ends were 5 bases for V and 2 bases for J; bases not matched to a gene: 11.